These 28 T cell receptor beta chains were sequenced from one sample in a study of cytomegalovirus exposure and HLA in healthy donors (dated by TCRdb to about 2017). Libraries were constructed by the immunoSEQ multiplex PCR assay. A mixture of 60 forward primers for TCR Vbeta segments and 13 reverse primers for TCR Jbeta segments was used in the multiplex PCR. TCRdb re-hosts the immuneACCESS table, in-frame sequences only. Its copies lack some clones; in the studies checked, an unresolved V gene accounts for under half of them, and the cause for the rest is not known. Here the sample has more than 150,000 clones; 81% occur a single time. Of the sample, 1% to 1.5% falls within the top ten clones. The sequenced material came from PBMCs. Receptors were obtained from a man aged 50-60 years in good health and CMV-seropositive.

This chain joins TRBV7-9 and TRBJ2-5, with 7 bases matching TRBD2. CDR1 and CDR2 (germline): SEHNR, FQNEAQ (reference sequence). Trimming removed 3 bases from V and 1 base from J; junction bases left unmatched: 2. The CDR3 totals 14 residues. CDR3 in DNA: TGTGCCAGCAGCTTGGCGGGAGCCCAAGAGACCCAGTACTTC. This codes for CASSLAGAQETQYF. Full variable domain (missing parts from reference TRBV7-9 and TRBJ2-5): DTGVSQNPRHKITKRGQNVTFRCDPISEHNRLYWYRQTLGQGPEFLTYFQNEAQLEKSRLLSDRFSAERPKGSFSTLEIQRTEQGDSAMYLCASSLAGAQETQYFGPGTRLLVL.

The chain has TRBV27 and TRBJ1-1; D gene ambiguous. CDR1 is MNHEY and CDR2 is SMNVEV in the germline V gene (reference sequence). CDR3 length: 13 residues. The V gene lost 3 bases and the J gene lost 3 bases, with 8 bases spanning the gap. CDR3 in DNA: TGTGCCAGCAGTTTGATGGGAGACACTGAAGCTTTCTTT. Residues: CASSLMGDTEAFF.

The genes are TRBV2 and TRBJ1-1; the D gene is possibly TRBD1 (5 bases). V lost 7 bases and J lost 1, with 16 bases in between. CDR1 is SNHLY, CDR2 FYNNEI, per germline. CDR3 length: 15 amino acids. In nucleotides, the CDR3 is TGTGCCAGCAAGGGAAGGGGAGGAGGGAACACTGAAGCTTTCTTT. This encodes CASKGRGGGNTEAFF.

The chain recombines TRBV5-6 with TRBJ1-6; 8 positions agree with TRBD1. This CDR3 is built from 14 residues. Unmatched junction bases numbered 4, after V lost 4 bases and J lost 7 bases. Germline V lookup: CDR1 SGHDT, CDR2 YYEEEE. CDR3 region: CASSPDRANSPLHF. The CDR3 bases are TGTGCCAGCAGCCCGGACAGGGCGAATTCACCCCTCCACTTT. Drawing the rest from reference TRBV5-6 and TRBJ1-6, the complete variable domain is DAGVTQSPTHLIKTRGQQVTLRCSPKSGHDTVSWYQQALGQGPQFIFQYYEEEERQRGNFPDRFSGHQFPNYSSELNVNALLLGDSALYLCASSPDRANSPLHFGNGTRLTVT.

The chain recombines TRBV4-3 with TRBJ1-2, with a possible D match to TRBD1 (6 bases). Deletions cut 1 base from V and 6 bases from J, with 9 bases between. The germline CDR1 and CDR2 sequences are LGHNA and YSLEER. This CDR3 has 13 residues. Here the CDR3 DNA reads TGCGCCAGCAGCCAAGCAGGGGAAGATGGCTACACCTTC. Translating it yields CASSQAGEDGYTF.

As DNA, the CDR3 is TGTGCCAGCAGCGTGTCAGGGGGCCTCATGAACACTGAAGCTTTCTTT. Translating it yields CASSVSGGLMNTEAFF. The chain joins TRBV9 to TRBJ1-1, with 8 bases fitting TRBD1. The J segment lost 0 bases and the V segment lost 2 bases, leaving 6 bases of the junction unmatched. CDR3 length: 16 amino acids. Germline assignment: CDR1 SGDLS and CDR2 YYNGEE.

This rearrangement joins TRBV5-1 to TRBJ1-2; 10 bases are a match to TRBD1. CDR3 size: 16 residues. After removal of 2 bases from V and 7 bases from J, the junction contained 11 bases not matched to a gene. CDR1 is SGHRS, CDR2 YFSETQ, per germline. CDR3 sequence (DNA): TGCGCCAGCAGCTTCTCGAGTGGGACAGGGGCATTTGGCTACACCTTC. This encodes CASSFSSGTGAFGYTF. Together with reference TRBV5-1 and TRBJ1-2, the CDR3 gives the full variable domain: KAGVTQTPRYLIKTRGQQVTLSCSPISGHRSVSWYQQTPGQGLQFLFEYFSETQRNKGNFPGRFSGRQFSNSRSEMNVSTLELGDSALYLCASSFSSGTGAFGYTFGSGTRLTVV.

This chain uses TRBV6-5 with TRBJ1-2; D is ambiguous. V shed 0 bases and J shed 4 bases, with 9 bases lying between them. The CDR3 is made up of 14 amino acids. Germline assignment: CDR1 MNHEY and CDR2 SVGAGI. The CDR3 nucleotides are TGTGCCAGCAGTTACTCGGGAGGCTCCTATGGCTACACCTTC. Amino acid sequence: CASSYSGGSYGYTF.

The V gene is TRBV7-8, the J gene TRBJ2-3; TRBD2 agrees at 7 bases. The CDR3 is 16 residues long. The germline CDR1 and CDR2 sequences are SGHVS and FQNEAQ. V was clipped by 3 bases and J by 4 bases; unmatched bases: 10. Here the CDR3 DNA reads TGTGCCAGCAGCTTCGAAACAGGACGGGGGGCAGATACGCAGTATTTT. Its translation: CASSFETGRGADTQYF.

V is TRBV27 and J is TRBJ1-6, with 10 bases aligning to TRBD1. CDR1 and CDR2 (germline): MNHEY, SMNVEV (reference sequence). The CDR3 length is 16 residues. The V and J ends lost 6 bases and 6 bases, in that order; junction bases with no gene match: 8. CDR3 nucleotides: TGTGCCAGCAGCCCCCGGGACAGGGGTTTTAATTCACCCCTCCACTTT. Protein sequence: CASSPRDRGFNSPLHF.

The rearrangement joins TRBV4-3 to TRBJ2-5; 7 bases agree with TRBD1. The CDR3 has 13 amino acids. Germline V gene lookup returns CDR1 LGHNA and CDR2 YSLEER. V trimming: 5 bases; J trimming: 2 bases; junction bases outside the gene matches: 2. DNA of the CDR3: TGCGCCAGCAGCAGGGACAGACAAGAGACCCAGTACTTC. This gives the protein CASSRDRQETQYF.

The chain couples TRBV5-4 to TRBJ1-2; possibly TRBD1 for D (5 bases). Trimming took off 0 bases at V and 4 bases at J, with 13 bases between the two ends. CDR1 and CDR2 (germline): SGHNT, YYREEE (reference sequence). The CDR3 totals 15 residues. CDR3 in DNA: TGTGCCAGCAGCTTGGGACAGAGCTCTTCCTATGGCTACACCTTC. Protein: CASSLGQSSSYGYTF.

This clone was picked up a small number of times. This sequence joins TRBV21-1 and TRBJ1-2; the table gives TRBD1 as D, unverified against the DNA. TRBV21-1 is a pseudogene locus. The CDR3 runs to 15 residues. The CDR3 spells CASSRDREANYGYTF. For the CDR3, the DNA is TGTGCCAGCAGTCGGGACAGGGAAGCTAACTATGGCTACACCTTC.

V gene TRBV6-5 combines with J gene TRBJ1-2; D is undetermined. The CDR3 is made up of 14 amino acids. The V gene's germline CDR1 is MNHEY and CDR2 SVGAGI. With 0 bases removed from V and 3 bases from J, the gap between germline ends came to 8 bases. CDR3 nucleotides: TGTGCCAGCAGTTACTCGGCCAGGTACTATGGCTACACCTTC. It encodes CASSYSARYYGYTF.

The chain joins TRBV28 to TRBJ2-2; D unclear. V was shortened by 3 bases and J by 0 bases, with 2 bases between the two germline ends. The CDR3 spans 13 residues. Germline V gene data show CDR1 as MDHEN and CDR2 as SYDVKM. The CDR3, as DNA: TGTGCCAGCAGTTTCTCGAACACCGGGGAGCTGTTTTTT. Protein product: CASSFSNTGELFF.

The chain joins TRBV6-5 to TRBJ1-1; D is ambiguous. Germline V CDR1 and CDR2: MNHEY, SVGAGI. The CDR3 spans 15 residues. V lost 4 bases and J lost 1, with 13 bases in between. This CDR3 is CASSSPTGGNTEAFF. DNA of the CDR3: TGTGCCAGCAGTTCCCCGACTGGAGGGAACACTGAAGCTTTCTTT.

The V and J genes are TRBV5-6 and TRBJ1-1; D remains ambiguous. V lost 3 bases to trimming and J lost 5 bases, with 14 bases between them. Germline CDR1 is SGHDT and CDR2 is YYEEEE. The CDR3 extends over 14 amino acids. The CDR3 nucleotides read TGTGCCAGCAGCTCAACTAGAAGGATTACTGAAGCTTTCTTT. Its protein product is CASSSTRRITEAFF.

The CDR3 sequence is CASSYNRGLQGYTF. The CDR3 coding sequence is TGTGCCAGCAGTTACAACAGGGGGCTTCAAGGCTACACCTTC. The J gene is TRBJ1-2, the V gene TRBV28; 9 positions agree with TRBD1. The CDR3 extends over 14 amino acids. V trimming: 4 bases; J trimming: 8 bases; junction bases outside the gene matches: 8. CDR1 MDHEN and CDR2 SYDVKM come from the germline V gene.

This clone was seen a handful of times. The chain is built from TRBV5-1 and TRBJ1-2, with 9 nucleotides matching TRBD1. Trimming took 2 bases from V and 5 from J; bases not matched to a gene: 4. Germline assignment: CDR1 SGHRS and CDR2 YFSETQ. This CDR3 spans 14 amino acids. CDR3 sequence reads: CASSLQGAEYGYTF. The CDR3 DNA reads as TGCGCCAGCAGCTTACAGGGGGCGGAGTATGGCTACACCTTC.

The chain links TRBV30 to TRBJ2-2; D is perhaps TRBD2 (5 bases). Germline V gene sequence: CDR1 GTSNPN, CDR2 SVGIG (reference sequence). The CDR3 totals 11 residues. Trimming left V 8 bases short and J 4 bases short, with 8 bases between. The chain's CDR3 is CAGAGTGELFF. The CDR3 DNA is TGTGCCGGCGCGGGCACCGGGGAGCTGTTTTTT.

This sequence joins TRBV5-5 and TRBJ1-5; 11 positions agree with TRBD1. Unmatched junction bases numbered 6, after V lost 3 bases and J lost 1 base. Looked up from germline, CDR1 is SGHKS and CDR2 is YYEKEE (reference sequence). This CDR3 is 17 amino acids long. CDR3: CASSSGQGAGSNQPQHF. The CDR3 region has the DNA TGTGCCAGCAGCTCTGGACAGGGGGCAGGAAGCAATCAGCCCCAGCATTTT. The entire variable domain, with the rest obtained from reference TRBV5-5 and TRBJ1-5, is as follows: DAGVTQSPTHLIKTRGQQVTLRCSPISGHKSVSWYQQVLGQGPQFIFQYYEKEERGRGNFPDRFSARQFPNYSSELNVNALLLGDSALYLCASSSGQGAGSNQPQHFGDGTRLSIL.

This chain uses TRBV28 with TRBJ1-3; 9 bases are a match to TRBD1. The CDR3 is made up of 15 amino acids. Trimming cost V 5 bases and J 8 bases; bases outside gene matches: 10. Germline V lookup: CDR1 MDHEN, CDR2 SYDVKM. The CDR3 protein is CASSTRTGDVDTIYF. CDR3 DNA sequence: TGTGCCAGCAGTACCAGGACAGGGGATGTAGACACCATATATTTT. Complete variable domain (other parts from reference TRBV28 and TRBJ1-3): DVKVTQSSRYLVKRTGEKVFLECVQDMDHENMFWYRQDPGLGLRLIYFSYDVKMKEKGDIPEGYSVSREKKERFSLILESASTNQTSMYLCASSTRTGDVDTIYFGEGSWLTVV.

This chain links TRBV9 with TRBJ2-5, with TRBD2 matching 8 bases. CDR1 and CDR2 (germline): SGDLS, YYNGEE. CDR3 length: 16 amino acids. After removal of 4 bases from V and 4 bases from J, the junction contained 12 bases not matched to a gene. Written as DNA, the CDR3 is TGTGCCAGCAGCCTCCGAGCGGGAGAAGGGCTAGAGACCCAGTACTTC. It is translated as CASSLRAGEGLETQYF.

The J gene is TRBJ2-1, the V gene TRBV5-5; D call uncertain. The V end lost 2 bases, the J end lost 2 bases, and 11 bases lay between the germline ends. Germline CDR1 reads SGHKS; CDR2 reads YYEKEE (reference sequence). The CDR3 length is 15 residues. For the CDR3, the DNA is TGTGCCAGCAGCTTCAGTGGGCTGGCCTACAATGAGCAGTTCTTC. Translating gives CASSFSGLAYNEQFF.

This clone appeared a single time. Other DNA variants within this sample encode the same CDR3. The chain employs TRBV9 and TRBJ1-2; 8 nucleotides line up with TRBD1. In germline, CDR1 is SGDLS, CDR2 YYNGEE. The CDR3 sequence is 14 residues long. V lost 0 bases to trimming and J lost 2 bases; unmatched junction nucleotides: 0. The CDR3 region has the DNA TGTGCCAGCAGCGTAGGACAGGGGAACTATGGCTACACCTTC. Protein product: CASSVGQGNYGYTF. Full variable domain (remainder filled in from reference TRBV9 and TRBJ1-2): DSGVTQTPKHLITATGQRVTLRCSPRSGDLSVYWYQQSLDQGLQFLIQYYNGEERAKGNILERFSAQQFPDLHSELNLSSLELGDSALYFCASSVGQGNYGYTFGSGTRLTVV.

The V and J genes are TRBV6-4 and TRBJ2-3; 7 nucleotides line up with TRBD1. The germline CDR1 and CDR2 sequences are MRHNA and SNTAGT. The V segment lost 0 bases and the J segment 0 bases; nucleotides outside the gene matches: 3. This CDR3 contains 16 residues. The CDR3 loop reads CASSDSAGGSTDTQYF. CDR3 in DNA: TGTGCCAGCAGTGACTCTGCAGGGGGTAGCACAGATACGCAGTATTTT.

This clone was recorded a few times. The chain joins TRBV6-1 to TRBJ1-4, with D hard to call. The V end lost 1 base, the J end lost 4 bases, and 13 bases lay between the germline ends. This CDR3 spans 16 amino acids. Germline lookup yields CDR1 MNHNS and CDR2 SASEGT. CDR3 DNA: TGTGCCAGCAGTGAAGTCATCGGTGCTAATAATGAAAAACTGTTTTTT. This sequence encodes CASSEVIGANNEKLFF.

The chain employs TRBV11-2 and TRBJ2-1, with D maybe TRBD2 (6 bases). The germline CDR1 and CDR2 sequences are SGHAT and FQNNGV. With 4 bases removed from V and 0 bases from J, the gap between germline ends came to 10 bases. The CDR3 has 15 amino acids. DNA of the CDR3: TGTGCCAGCAGCTCGGGACTCCGCTCCTACAATGAGCAGTTCTTC. This codes for CASSSGLRSYNEQFF.